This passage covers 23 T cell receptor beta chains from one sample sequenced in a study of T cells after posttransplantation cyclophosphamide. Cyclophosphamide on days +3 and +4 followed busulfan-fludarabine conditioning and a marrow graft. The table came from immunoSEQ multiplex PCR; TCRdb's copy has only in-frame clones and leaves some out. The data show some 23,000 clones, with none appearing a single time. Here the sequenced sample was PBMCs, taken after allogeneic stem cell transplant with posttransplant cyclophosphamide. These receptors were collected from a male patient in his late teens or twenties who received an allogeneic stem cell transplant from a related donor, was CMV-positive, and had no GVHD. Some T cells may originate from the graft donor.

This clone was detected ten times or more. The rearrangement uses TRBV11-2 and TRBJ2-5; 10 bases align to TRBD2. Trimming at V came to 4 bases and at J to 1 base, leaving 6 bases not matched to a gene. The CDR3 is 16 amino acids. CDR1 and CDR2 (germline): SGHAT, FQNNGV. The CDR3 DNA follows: TGTGCCAGCAGCTGGACTAGCGGTCATCTCCAAGAGACCCAGTACTTC. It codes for CASSWTSGHLQETQYF. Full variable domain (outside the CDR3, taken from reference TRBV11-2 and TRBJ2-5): EAGVAQSPRYKIIEKRQSVAFWCNPISGHATLYWYQQILGQGPKLLIQFQNNGVVDDSQLPKDRFSAERLKGVDSTLKIQPAKLEDSAVYLCASSWTSGHLQETQYFGPGTRLLVL.

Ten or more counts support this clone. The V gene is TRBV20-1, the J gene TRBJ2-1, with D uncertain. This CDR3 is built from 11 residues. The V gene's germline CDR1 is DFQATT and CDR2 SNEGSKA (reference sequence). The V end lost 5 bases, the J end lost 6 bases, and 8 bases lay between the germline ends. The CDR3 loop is CSAVTVNEQFF. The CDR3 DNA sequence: TGCAGTGCTGTTACGGTCAATGAGCAGTTCTTC.

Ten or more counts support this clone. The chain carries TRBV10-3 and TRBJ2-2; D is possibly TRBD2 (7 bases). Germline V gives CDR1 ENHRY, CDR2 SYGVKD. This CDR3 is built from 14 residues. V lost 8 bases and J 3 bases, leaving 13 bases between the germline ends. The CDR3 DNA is TGTGCCATCGGGGGGGCGGACCACACCGGGGAGCTGTTTTTT. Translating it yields CAIGGADHTGELFF.

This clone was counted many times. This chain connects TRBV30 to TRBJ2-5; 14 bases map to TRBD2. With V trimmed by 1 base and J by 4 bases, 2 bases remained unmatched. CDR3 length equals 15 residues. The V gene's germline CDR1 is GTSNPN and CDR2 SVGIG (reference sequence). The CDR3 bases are TGTGCCTGGAGTGCCGGGACTAGCGGGAGAGAGACCCAGTACTTC. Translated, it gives CAWSAGTSGRETQYF.

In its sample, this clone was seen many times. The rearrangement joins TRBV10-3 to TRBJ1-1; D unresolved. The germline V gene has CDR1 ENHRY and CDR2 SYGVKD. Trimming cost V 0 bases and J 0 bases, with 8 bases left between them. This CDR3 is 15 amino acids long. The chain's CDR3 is CAISESGKLNTEAFF. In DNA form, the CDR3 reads TGTGCCATCAGTGAGTCGGGCAAGTTGAACACTGAAGCTTTCTTT.

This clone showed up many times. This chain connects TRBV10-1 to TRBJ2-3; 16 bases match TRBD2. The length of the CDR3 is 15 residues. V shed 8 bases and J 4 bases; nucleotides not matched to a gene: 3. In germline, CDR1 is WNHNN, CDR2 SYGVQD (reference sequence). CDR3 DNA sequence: TGCGCCAGCTCCGGGACTAGCGGGAGGGCAGATACGCAGTATTTT. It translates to CASSGTSGRADTQYF.

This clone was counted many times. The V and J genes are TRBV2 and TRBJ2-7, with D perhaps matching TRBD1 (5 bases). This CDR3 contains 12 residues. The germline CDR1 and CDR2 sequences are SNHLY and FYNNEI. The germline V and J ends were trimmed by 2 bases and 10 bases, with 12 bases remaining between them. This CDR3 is CASSEILQGQYF. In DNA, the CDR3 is TGTGCCAGCAGTGAAATTTTGCAGGGACAGTACTTC.

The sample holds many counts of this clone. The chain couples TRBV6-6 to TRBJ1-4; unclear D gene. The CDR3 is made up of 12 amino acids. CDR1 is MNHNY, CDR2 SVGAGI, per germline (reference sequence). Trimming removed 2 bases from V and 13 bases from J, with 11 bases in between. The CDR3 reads CASSYDMFRLFF. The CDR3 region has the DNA TGTGCCAGCAGTTACGACATGTTTAGACTGTTTTTT.

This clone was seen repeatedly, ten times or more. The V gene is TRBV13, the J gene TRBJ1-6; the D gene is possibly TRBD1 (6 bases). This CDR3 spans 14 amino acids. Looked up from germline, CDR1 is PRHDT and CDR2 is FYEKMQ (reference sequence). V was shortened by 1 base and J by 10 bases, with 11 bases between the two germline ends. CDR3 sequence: CASSLVNRDSPLHF. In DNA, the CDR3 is TGTGCCAGCAGCTTAGTTAACAGGGACTCACCCCTCCACTTT.

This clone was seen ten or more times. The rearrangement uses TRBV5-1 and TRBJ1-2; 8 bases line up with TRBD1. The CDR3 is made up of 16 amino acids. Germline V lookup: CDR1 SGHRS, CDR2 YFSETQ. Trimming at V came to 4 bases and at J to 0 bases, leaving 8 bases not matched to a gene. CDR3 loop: CASSVPGQAANYGYTF. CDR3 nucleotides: TGCGCCAGCAGCGTTCCGGGACAGGCAGCTAACTATGGCTACACCTTC.

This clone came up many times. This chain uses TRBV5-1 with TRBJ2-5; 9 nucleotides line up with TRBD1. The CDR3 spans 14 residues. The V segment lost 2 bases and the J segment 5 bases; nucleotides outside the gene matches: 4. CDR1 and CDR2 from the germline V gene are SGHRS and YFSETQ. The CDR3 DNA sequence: TGCGCCAGCAGCTTACAGGGGGCATCGGAGACCCAGTACTTC. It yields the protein CASSLQGASETQYF.

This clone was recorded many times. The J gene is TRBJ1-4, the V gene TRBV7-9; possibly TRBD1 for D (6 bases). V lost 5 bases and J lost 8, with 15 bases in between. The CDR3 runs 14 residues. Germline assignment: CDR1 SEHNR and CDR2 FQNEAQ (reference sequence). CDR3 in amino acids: CASSPYRESEKLFF. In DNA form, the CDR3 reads TGTGCCAGCAGCCCATACAGGGAAAGCGAAAAACTGTTTTTT. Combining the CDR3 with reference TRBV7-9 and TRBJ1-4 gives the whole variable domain DTGVSQNPRHKITKRGQNVTFRCDPISEHNRLYWYRQTLGQGPEFLTYFQNEAQLEKSRLLSDRFSAERPKGSFSTLEIQRTEQGDSAMYLCASSPYRESEKLFFGSGTQLSVL.

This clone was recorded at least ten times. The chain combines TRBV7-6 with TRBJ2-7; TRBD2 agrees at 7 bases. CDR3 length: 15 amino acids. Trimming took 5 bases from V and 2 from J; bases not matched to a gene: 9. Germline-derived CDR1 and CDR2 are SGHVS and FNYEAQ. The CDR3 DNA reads TGTGCCAGCAGCGTCACCGGGACTACACCCTACGAGCAGTACTTC. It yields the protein CASSVTGTTPYEQYF.

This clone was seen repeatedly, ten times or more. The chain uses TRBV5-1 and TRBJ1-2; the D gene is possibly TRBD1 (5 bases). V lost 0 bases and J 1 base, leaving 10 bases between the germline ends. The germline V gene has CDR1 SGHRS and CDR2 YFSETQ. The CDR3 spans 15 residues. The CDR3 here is CASSLEGHYNYGYTF. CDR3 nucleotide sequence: TGCGCCAGCAGCTTGGAAGGACACTATAACTATGGCTACACCTTC.

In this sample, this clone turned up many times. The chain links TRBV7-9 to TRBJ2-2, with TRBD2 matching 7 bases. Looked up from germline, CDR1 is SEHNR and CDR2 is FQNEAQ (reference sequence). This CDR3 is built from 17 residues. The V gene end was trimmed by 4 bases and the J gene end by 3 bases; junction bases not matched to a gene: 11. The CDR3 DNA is TGTGCCAGCAGCTCGGGGGGACTCCTTCGAGACACCGGGGAGCTGTTTTTT. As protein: CASSSGGLLRDTGELFF.

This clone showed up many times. The CDR3 region is CASRLAGAHEQYF. CDR3 nucleotide sequence: TGTGCCAGCAGGTTAGCGGGGGCCCACGAGCAGTACTTC. The V call is TRBV6-6, the J call TRBJ2-7; 9 bases are a match to TRBD2. CDR3 size: 13 residues. The trim removed 6 bases at V and 5 bases at J, leaving 5 bases unmatched. Per germline, CDR1 MNHNY and CDR2 SVGAGI (reference sequence).

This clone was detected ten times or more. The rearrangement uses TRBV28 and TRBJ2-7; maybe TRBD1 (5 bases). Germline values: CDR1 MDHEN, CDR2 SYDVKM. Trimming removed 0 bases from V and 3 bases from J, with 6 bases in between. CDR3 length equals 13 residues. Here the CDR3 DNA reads TGTGCCAGCAGTTTATGGCAGGGCTACGAGCAGTACTTC. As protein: CASSLWQGYEQYF.

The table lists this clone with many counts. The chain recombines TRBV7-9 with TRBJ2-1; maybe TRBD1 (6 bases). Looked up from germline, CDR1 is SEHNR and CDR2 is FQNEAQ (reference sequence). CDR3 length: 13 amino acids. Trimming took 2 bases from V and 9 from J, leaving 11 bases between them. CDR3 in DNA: TGTGCCAGCAGCTTATGGCAGGGGACTGAGCAGTTCTTC. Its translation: CASSLWQGTEQFF.

The CDR3 DNA reads TGTGCCAGCAGCGTCTCTGACTCCGCCTACGAGCAGTACTTC. As protein: CASSVSDSAYEQYF. This rearrangement joins TRBV9 to TRBJ2-5; D is unresolved. The DNA end is more similar to TRBJ2-7, so the J call may be wrong. The CDR3 runs 14 residues. The germline CDR1 and CDR2 sequences are SGDLS and YYNGEE.

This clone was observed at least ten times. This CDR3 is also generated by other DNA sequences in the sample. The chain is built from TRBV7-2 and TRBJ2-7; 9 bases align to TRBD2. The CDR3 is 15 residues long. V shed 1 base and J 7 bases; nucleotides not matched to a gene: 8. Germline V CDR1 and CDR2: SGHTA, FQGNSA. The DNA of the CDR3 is TGTGCCAGCAGCTTAGATGGAGCGGGAGGTGGGGAGCAGTACTTC. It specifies CASSLDGAGGGEQYF.

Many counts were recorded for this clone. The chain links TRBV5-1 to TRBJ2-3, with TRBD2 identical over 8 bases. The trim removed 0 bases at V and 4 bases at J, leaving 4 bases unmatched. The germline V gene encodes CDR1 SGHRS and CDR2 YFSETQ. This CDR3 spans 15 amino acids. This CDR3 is CASSLGGRLPDTQYF. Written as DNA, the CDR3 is TGCGCCAGCAGCTTGGGCGGGAGGCTCCCAGATACGCAGTATTTT. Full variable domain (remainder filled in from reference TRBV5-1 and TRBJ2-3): KAGVTQTPRYLIKTRGQQVTLSCSPISGHRSVSWYQQTPGQGLQFLFEYFSETQRNKGNFPGRFSGRQFSNSRSEMNVSTLELGDSALYLCASSLGGRLPDTQYFGPGTRLTVL.

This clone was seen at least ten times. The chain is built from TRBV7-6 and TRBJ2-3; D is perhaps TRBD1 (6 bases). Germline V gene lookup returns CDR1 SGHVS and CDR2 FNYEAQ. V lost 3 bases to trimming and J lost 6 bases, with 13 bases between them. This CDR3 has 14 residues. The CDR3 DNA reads TGTGCCAGCAGCTTCTTATCAGGGGCGGATACGCAGTATTTT. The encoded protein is CASSFLSGADTQYF.

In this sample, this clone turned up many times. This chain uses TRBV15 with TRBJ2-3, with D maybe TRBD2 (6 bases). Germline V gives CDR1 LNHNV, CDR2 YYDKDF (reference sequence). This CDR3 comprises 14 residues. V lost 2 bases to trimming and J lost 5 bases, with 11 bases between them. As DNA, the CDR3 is TGTGCCACCAGCAGATCCAAAGCGGGAGATACGCAGTATTTT. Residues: CATSRSKAGDTQYF. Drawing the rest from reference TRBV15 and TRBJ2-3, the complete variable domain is DAMVIQNPRYQVTQFGKPVTLSCSQTLNHNVMYWYQQKSSQAPKLLFHYYDKDFNNEADTPDNFQSRRPNTSFCFLDIRSPGLGDTAMYLCATSRSKAGDTQYFGPGTRLTVL.